This T cell receptor beta chain appears in the sequencing data of a study of CD8+CD57+ T cells in acquired aplastic anemia (dated by TCRdb to between 2018 and 2020). For the wider study: DNA extracted from sorted CD4+ and CD8+ cells had a mean of approximately 3.5 ug, with a range of roughly 0.17 to 30 ug. General study outcomes and caveats: No significant difference in CD8+ Simpson's diversity was found between patients and healthy controls (P=0.060). Approximately 27 CD8+ CDR3 sequences were found in both patients and controls but appeared to be highly expressed in patients and within the immunodominant clones of the patients.

The CDR3, cysteine through phenylalanine, is 15 amino acids long. This entry keeps only the CDR3 DNA: 45 bases, framed from base 1. V lost 10 bases and J lost 3 bases, and the count of bases not matched to a germline gene is 12. CDR1 is given as MNHNS and CDR2 as SASEGT, both from the germline V gene. In this study, sorted CD4+ and CD8+ T cells from the blood of healthy subjects and of severe aplastic anemia patients had their TCR repertoires deep-sequenced. Ficoll-Paque density gradient centrifugation was used to isolate peripheral blood mononuclear cells. Before DNA extraction, CD4+ and CD8+ T cells were sorted by FACS or by magnetic beads. TCR beta VDJ combination and CDR3 sequence profiling used genomic DNA as the template. An Illumina HiSeq 2000 was used for TCR repertoire sequencing. Processing in the source paper ran as follows. TRBV/TRBJ rearrangement plots, CDR3 size and DJ length profiles, and Simpson's diversity index were used to assess repertoires. The immunodominant clone was defined as the most abundant DNA sequence in deep sequencing data. CDR3 amino acid sequences were screened for sharing across subjects and compared with published repertoires and the VDJdb database. TCRdb redid the processing of the public reads, applying fastp at Q25 and MiXCR, and retained in-frame beta chains. Merged by CDR3 protein, the rows form single entries marked with the most common genes and DNA. TCRdb's processing, not the study's, gives the V and J calls here. This sample comprises approximately 190,000 distinct CDR3 sequences, about 64% of them detected only once. 40% to 55% of the sample belongs to the ten largest clones.

The sample holds a few counts of this clonotype. Its recognized antigen is unknown. This clone may be a read error of a much larger clone one base away. The sequence is built from TRBV6-1 and TRBJ1-5; 7 central nucleotides agree with TRBD1. The TCR was taken from a human donor with severe aplastic anemia or a healthy control (not recorded which). The sequenced material came from sorted CD4+, CD8+, or CD8+CD57+ T cells (not recorded which) from PBMCs. The DNA sequence follows: TGTGCCAACAGGGCAGGGACAGCACCCAATCAGCCCCAGCATTTT. Translated, it gives CANRAGTAPNQPQHF.